This T cell receptor beta chain appears in the sequencing data of a study of stem cell transplantation in POMP-related autoinflammatory disease. Using immunoSEQ multiplex PCR, the repertoire was profiled, and TCRdb retains in-frame clones only, with some absent. The table lists about 32,000 clones, approximately 86% of them singletons. PRAID featured prominent immunodeficiency. This CDR3 region has 14 residues. The V gene's germline CDR1 is SNHLY and CDR2 FYNNEI. Trimming took 4 bases from V and 9 from J, leaving 18 bases between them. This clone has only a few counts. This rearrangement joins TRBV2 to TRBJ1-1; tentative D call: TRBD1 (5 bases). The clonotype was recovered from a human donor with POMP-related autoinflammation and immune dysregulation (PRAID). Material: CD4+ T cells from PBMCs, obtained before stem cell transplantation. The CDR3 sequence: CASSGGRGLKKAFF. For the CDR3, the DNA is TGTGCCAGCAGTGGGGGACGAGGGTTAAAGAAAGCTTTCTTT.